This TCR beta chain originates from a study of shared clonotypes between healthy human individuals. The study ran the assay at deep level. TCRdb's copy holds only in-frame clones and misses some; the assay was immunoSEQ multiplex PCR. The repertoire holds over a million clones, with about 80% as singletons. This clone was seen just once. What it binds is unknown. Other nucleotide sequences in the sample specify the same CDR3. Study-wide results and caveats: An expected dependence of interdonor clonotype sharing on sequencing depth was noted. Among non-shared clonotypes, generation probabilities were lower than among those shared by all four donors.

Germline trimming cut 2 bases from V and 4 bases from J; bases unmatched to any gene: 6. CDR3 size: 15 residues. CDR1 SGHRS and CDR2 YFSETQ come from the germline V gene. All donors were Caucasian adults living in Nashville, Tennessee. This chain joins TRBV5-1 and TRBJ2-1; TRBD2 agrees at 7 bases. Sample: memory CD4+ T cells sorted from blood. Regarding subset: CD45RA-negative fraction. This sequence was found in a man younger than 35 in good health. CDR3 DNA sequence: TGCGCCAGCAGCTTTTCCCTAGCGGATTACAATGAGCAGTTCTTC. It encodes CASSFSLADYNEQFF.